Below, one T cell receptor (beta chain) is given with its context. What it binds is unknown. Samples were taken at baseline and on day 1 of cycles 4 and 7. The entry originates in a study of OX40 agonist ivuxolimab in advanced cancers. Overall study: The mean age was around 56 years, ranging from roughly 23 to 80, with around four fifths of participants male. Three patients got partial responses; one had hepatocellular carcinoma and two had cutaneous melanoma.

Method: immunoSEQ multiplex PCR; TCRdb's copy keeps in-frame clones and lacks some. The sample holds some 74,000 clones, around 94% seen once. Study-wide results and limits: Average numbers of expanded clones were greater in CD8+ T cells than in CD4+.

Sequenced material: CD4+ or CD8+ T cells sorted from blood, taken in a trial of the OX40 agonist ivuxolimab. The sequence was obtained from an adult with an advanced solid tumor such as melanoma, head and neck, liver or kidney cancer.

The CDR3 is CASSLEGAGNYGYTF. DNA for the CDR3: TGTGCCAGCAGCTTAGAAGGGGCGGGGAACTATGGCTACACCTTC. The rearrangement joins TRBV7-9 to TRBJ1-2; D might be TRBD1 (5 bases). Germline-derived CDR1 and CDR2 are SEHNR and FQNEAQ (reference sequence). The V gene lost 1 base and the J gene lost 2 bases, with 11 bases spanning the gap. The CDR3 covers 15 residues. The variable domain in full, completed from reference TRBV7-9 and TRBJ1-2, reads DTGVSQNPRHKITKRGQNVTFRCDPISEHNRLYWYRQTLGQGPEFLTYFQNEAQLEKSRLLSDRFSAERPKGSFSTLEIQRTEQGDSAMYLCASSLEGAGNYGYTFGSGTRLTVV.